Given below is one T cell receptor (beta chain) in context. Its specificity is not known. The study drew the donors from its 120-subject validation cohort, separate from the approximately 700-subject first cohort. TCRdb's copy holds only in-frame clones and misses some; the assay was immunoSEQ multiplex PCR. The sample includes 200,000 or so clones, roughly 80% of them seen just once. Germline V lookup: CDR1 SEHNR, CDR2 FQNEAQ (reference sequence). The CDR3 is 16 residues long. J was trimmed by 5 bases and V by 2 bases; bases with no gene match: 5. The sample belongs to a study of cytomegalovirus exposure and HLA in healthy donors. General study results and limits: It was reported that the classifier diagnosed cytomegalovirus status with high specificity and sensitivity in both the original and validation cohorts. A later analysis found first-cohort TCR clusters tended to co-occur in the approximately 110 validation repertoires. As confirmed in vitro, three CMV-associated chains were specific for CMV antigens.

The material sequenced was PBMCs. The chain uses TRBV7-9 and TRBJ2-2; 10 bases align to TRBD2. The TCR was taken from a young man in good health and CMV-seropositive. In DNA, the CDR3 is TGTGCCAGCAGCTTATCTGTTAGCGGGAGGACCGGGGAGCTGTTTTTT. It encodes CASSLSVSGRTGELFF. Looking up the rest from reference TRBV7-9 and TRBJ2-2 gives the full variable domain: DTGVSQNPRHKITKRGQNVTFRCDPISEHNRLYWYRQTLGQGPEFLTYFQNEAQLEKSRLLSDRFSAERPKGSFSTLEIQRTEQGDSAMYLCASSLSVSGRTGELFFGEGSRLTVL.